This T cell receptor beta chain was obtained from a study of identical twins. The CDR3 runs to 14 residues. V shed 6 bases and J shed 8 bases, with 14 bases lying between them. Germline values: CDR1 LGHDT, CDR2 YNNKEL (reference sequence). Via MiXCR, TCRdb re-called the 5' RACE reads, giving one row per CDR3 protein. The sample consists of 450,000 to 600,000 distinct CDR3 sequences, approximately 20% of them appearing once. This clonotype was found many times. These data also formed part of another study, on yellow fever vaccine responses in identical twins.

This clonotype was obtained from a woman younger than 35 in good health. Material: CD4+ T cells sorted from blood. V is TRBV3-1 and J is TRBJ1-6; D remains ambiguous. CDR3 in DNA: TGTGCCAGCAGAGAAACAGCCGCCTATTCACCCCTCCACTTT. Protein sequence: CASRETAAYSPLHF.